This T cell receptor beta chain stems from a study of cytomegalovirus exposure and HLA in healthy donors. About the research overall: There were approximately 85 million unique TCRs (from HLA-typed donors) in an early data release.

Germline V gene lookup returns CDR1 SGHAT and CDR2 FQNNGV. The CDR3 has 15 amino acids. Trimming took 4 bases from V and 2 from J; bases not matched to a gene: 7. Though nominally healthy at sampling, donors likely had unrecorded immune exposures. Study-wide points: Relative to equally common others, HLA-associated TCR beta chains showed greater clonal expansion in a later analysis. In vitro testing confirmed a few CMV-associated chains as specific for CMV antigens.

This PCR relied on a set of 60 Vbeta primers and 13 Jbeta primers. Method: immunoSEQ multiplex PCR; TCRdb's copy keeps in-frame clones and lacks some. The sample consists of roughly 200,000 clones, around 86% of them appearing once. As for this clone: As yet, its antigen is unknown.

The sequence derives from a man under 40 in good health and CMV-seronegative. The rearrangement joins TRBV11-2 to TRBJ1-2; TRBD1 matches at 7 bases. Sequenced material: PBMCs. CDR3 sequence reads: CASSYRGLGNYGYTF. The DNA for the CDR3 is TGTGCCAGCAGCTACAGGGGATTGGGGAACTATGGCTACACCTTC.